Listed below are T cell receptor beta chains from one sample, sequenced in a study of blood T cell repertoires in COVID-19. Only in-frame clones appear in the TCRdb table, and some are missing; sequencing was by immunoSEQ multiplex PCR. Counted here are 100,000 or so clones, around 90% occurring once; the ten biggest clones make up 3% to 4.5%. The specimen sequenced was peripheral blood. The source is a woman aged 45-65 years in a cohort sampled during active COVID-19. Both conserved end residues are part of each CDR3. D genes are given only for firm matches. Rows may omit the clone size; those that give it use once, few, many or a size class.

J	size	D	V	CDR3	DNA
TRBJ1-5	-	-	TRBV28	CASSLSTRESNQPQHF	TGTGCCAGCAGTTTAAGCACTCGGGAGAGCAATCAGCCCCAGCATTTT
TRBJ2-2	-	TRBD2	TRBV30	CAWSGGGTGELFF	TGTGCCTGGAGTGGGGGGGGCACCGGGGAGCTGTTTTTT
TRBJ2-1	-	TRBD2	TRBV2	CASRLATEQFF	TGTGCCAGCAGACTAGCGACGGAGCAGTTCTTC
TRBJ2-1	-	-	TRBV28	CASRTQGLYNEQFF	TGTGCCAGCAGGACCCAGGGGTTATACAATGAGCAGTTCTTC
TRBJ2-3	-	TRBD1	TRBV7-8	CASSLTGGGTDTQYF	TGTGCCAGCAGCCTGACAGGGGGAGGCACAGATACGCAGTATTTT
TRBJ2-1	-	-	TRBV11-2	CASSPGLLYNEQFF	TGTGCCAGCAGCCCGGGACTTCTCTACAATGAGCAGTTCTTC
TRBJ2-5	-	TRBD2	TRBV5-4	CASSSGHERGQETQYF	TGTGCCAGCAGCTCCGGGCACGAGCGGGGGCAGGAGACCCAGTACTTC
TRBJ1-1	once	TRBD1	TRBV10-2	CASRHLGTGADTEAFF	TGCGCCAGCCGACACTTGGGGACAGGGGCGGACACTGAAGCTTTCTTT
TRBJ2-5	-	TRBD2	TRBV9	CASSVVGGTQETQYF	TGTGCCAGCAGCGTAGTCGGGGGGACCCAAGAGACCCAGTACTTC
TRBJ1-5	-	TRBD1	TRBV6-5	CASRGQGRNQPQHF	TGTGCCAGCAGGGGACAGGGCCGCAATCAGCCCCAGCATTTT
TRBJ2-7	-	-	TRBV3-1/TRBV3-2	CASSQDRGHGALPEQYF	TGTGCCAGCAGCCAAGATAGAGGCCACGGCGCCCTCCCGGAGCAGTACTTC
TRBJ2-7	-	-	TRBV28	CASSLPATVPPYEQYF	TGTGCCAGCAGTTTACCAGCGACCGTCCCCCCTTACGAGCAGTACTTC
TRBJ2-1	-	TRBD2	TRBV24-1	CATSLSGRGYNEQFF	TGTGCCACCAGTCTAAGCGGGAGAGGCTACAATGAGCAGTTCTTC
TRBJ2-2	-	TRBD1	TRBV6-5	CASSRTGTNTGELFF	TGTGCCAGCAGTAGGACAGGGACGAACACCGGGGAGCTGTTTTTT
TRBJ2-2	-	-	TRBV5-1	CASSSNSANTGELFF	TGCGCCAGCAGCTCGAACAGTGCGAACACCGGGGAGCTGTTTTTT
TRBJ1-4	-	TRBD1	TRBV4-1	CASSHSGQGTRNEKLFF	TGCGCCAGCAGCCATTCGGGACAGGGGACCCGTAATGAAAAACTGTTTTTT
TRBJ1-2	once	TRBD1	TRBV7-9	CASSSGQGAYGYTF	TGTGCCAGCAGCTCGGGACAGGGGGCGTATGGCTACACCTTC
TRBJ1-5	-	TRBD1	TRBV5-1	CASSPGTGRNQPQHF	TGCGCCAGCAGCCCGGGGACAGGCCGCAATCAGCCCCAGCATTTT
TRBJ2-7	-	-	TRBV9	CASSVDEWEQYF	TGTGCCAGCAGCGTAGATGAGTGGGAGCAGTACTTC
TRBJ2-5	-	-	TRBV10-2	CASSPRGGPGQETQYF	TGCGCCAGCAGTCCTAGGGGGGGCCCGGGGCAAGAGACCCAGTACTTC
TRBJ2-1	-	-	TRBV18	CASSPPNRLDYNEQFF	TGTGCCAGCTCACCACCGAACAGGTTGGACTACAATGAGCAGTTCTTC
TRBJ2-5	-	-	TRBV2	CASSESTVQETQYF	TGTGCCAGCAGTGAATCGACAGTCCAAGAGACCCAGTACTTC
TRBJ2-1	-	-	TRBV6-1	CASSEQGRVAYNEQFF	TGTGCCAGCAGTGAACAGGGCCGCGTAGCCTACAATGAGCAGTTCTTC
TRBJ1-2	once	-	TRBV6-4	CASSQTGAGDYGYTF	TGTGCCAGCAGTCAAACAGGTGCGGGGGACTATGGCTACACCTTC
TRBJ2-3	-	-	TRBV11-3	CASSFGGTDTQYF	TGTGCCAGCAGCTTCGGGGGCACAGATACGCAGTATTTT
TRBJ2-1	once	TRBD2	TRBV5-1	CASSRQTAGDYNEQFF	TGCGCCAGCAGCCGACAGACAGCGGGGGACTACAATGAGCAGTTCTTC
TRBJ1-5	-	-	TRBV12-3/TRBV12-4	CASSLVDQPQHF	TGTGCCAGCAGTTTAGTCGATCAGCCCCAGCATTTT
TRBJ1-2	-	-	TRBV18	CASSLDRNYGYTF	TGTGCCAGCTCCCTGGACAGAAACTATGGCTACACCTTC
TRBJ1-4	-	-	TRBV5-5	CASSLKRGMEKLFF	TGTGCCAGCAGCTTGAAAAGGGGGATGGAAAAACTGTTTTTT
TRBJ1-3	-	TRBD1	TRBV3-1/TRBV3-2	CASSQSWGTGGLGGNTIYF	TGTGCCAGCAGCCAATCCTGGGGGACAGGGGGCCTGGGAGGAAACACCATATATTTT
TRBJ1-1	-	TRBD1	TRBV3-1/TRBV3-2	CASSQADRAGTEAFF	TGTGCCAGCAGCCAAGCTGACAGGGCAGGCACTGAAGCTTTCTTT
TRBJ2-1	-	TRBD1	TRBV5-1	CASSPGQGSISYNEQFF	TGCGCCAGCAGCCCGGGACAGGGGAGTATATCCTACAATGAGCAGTTCTTC
TRBJ1-1	-	-	TRBV5-1	CASSLAGGPGTEAFF	TGCGCCAGCAGCTTGGCCGGGGGGCCTGGAACTGAAGCTTTCTTT
TRBJ2-2	-	-	TRBV6-5	CASRNTGELFF	TGTGCCAGCCGGAACACCGGGGAGCTGTTTTTT
TRBJ2-2	-	TRBD1	TRBV9	CASSVERGQMNTGELFF	TGTGCCAGCAGCGTAGAAAGGGGACAGATGAACACCGGGGAGCTGTTTTTT
TRBJ1-2	once	TRBD1	TRBV7-2	CASSLQGASGYTF	TGTGCCAGCAGCTTGCAGGGGGCAAGCGGCTACACCTTC
TRBJ1-2	-	TRBD1	TRBV5-6	CASSLSLHRGQGNYGYTF	TGTGCCAGCAGCTTAAGTTTGCACCGGGGACAGGGGAACTATGGCTACACCTTC
TRBJ1-3	-	-	TRBV28	CASSLGAGVDTIYF	TGTGCCAGCAGTTTGGGGGCCGGGGTAGACACCATATATTTT
TRBJ1-5	-	-	TRBV6-1	CASSDPVAGRSQPQHF	TGTGCCAGCAGTGATCCGGTGGCCGGGAGGTCGCAGCCCCAGCATTTT
TRBJ2-1	-	TRBD2	TRBV3-1/TRBV3-2	CASSQGLRPRTSGMNEQFF	TGTGCCAGCAGCCAAGGGCTACGTCCAAGGACTAGCGGGATGAATGAGCAGTTCTTC
TRBJ1-3	-	-	TRBV10-3	CAIQDPTVPSGNTIYF	TGTGCCATCCAAGATCCGACAGTACCGTCTGGAAACACCATATATTTT
TRBJ2-2	-	-	TRBV7-7	CASSSGGNTGELFF	TGTGCTAGCAGCTCCGGCGGGAACACCGGGGAGCTGTTTTTT
TRBJ2-2	-	-	TRBV11-2	CASSLAGYTGELFF	TGTGCCAGCAGCTTAGCAGGGTACACCGGGGAGCTGTTTTTT
TRBJ1-2	-	-	TRBV6-5	CASNPGGDYGYTF	TGTGCCAGCAACCCGGGAGGGGACTATGGCTACACCTTC
TRBJ1-2	-	-	TRBV4-2	CASSQELRGPEGYTF	TGTGCCAGCAGCCAAGAGCTGAGAGGGCCAGAAGGCTACACCTTC
TRBJ1-6	once	-	TRBV9	CASSSPDQQRGGRLSYNSPLHF	TGTGCCAGCAGCTCACCGGACCAACAAAGGGGAGGGCGGCTCTCCTATAATTCACCCCTCCACTTT
TRBJ2-7	-	TRBD1	TRBV28	CASRLGQGLITYEQYF	TGTGCCAGCAGATTAGGACAGGGCCTTATCACCTACGAGCAGTACTTC
TRBJ2-4	-	-	TRBV7-2	CASNRQGDIQYF	TGTGCCAGCAACCGTCAGGGTGACATTCAGTACTTC
TRBJ1-1	-	-	TRBV27	CASSLSTGSNTEAFF	TGTGCCAGCAGTTTATCGACAGGTTCGAACACTGAAGCTTTCTTT
TRBJ2-3	-	-	TRBV15	CATSSGGGGRNTQYF	TGTGCCACCAGCAGCGGGGGTGGGGGGAGGAATACGCAGTATTTT
TRBJ1-1	-	TRBD1	TRBV28	CASRRGQGNWGTEAFF	TGTGCCAGCAGGCGGGGACAGGGGAATTGGGGCACTGAAGCTTTCTTT
TRBJ2-4	-	TRBD2	TRBV7-9	CASSSIAGGPRNIQYF	TGTGCCAGCAGCTCTATAGCGGGAGGGCCGAGGAACATTCAGTACTTC